The 24 T cell receptor beta chains in this list originate from one sample, sequenced in a study of T cell responses to AZD1222 COVID-19 vaccine. Here immunoSEQ multiplex PCR was the method, and the copy in TCRdb shows in-frame clones only, minus some. The table lists about 140,000 clones, 90% to 95% of them singletons. Sample: peripheral blood, taken on day 0 of MenACWY control vaccination. The source is an adult in good health.

V is TRBV2 and J is TRBJ1-5; 8 bases are shared with TRBD1. The CDR3 totals 15 residues. V shed 5 bases, J shed 7 bases, and the junction held 10 bases outside the gene matches. Per the germline V gene, CDR1 is SNHLY and CDR2 is FYNNEI. The CDR3 loop is CASSPTTGVWQPQHF. In DNA form, the CDR3 reads TGTGCCAGCAGTCCCACGACAGGGGTGTGGCAGCCCCAGCATTTT.

CDR3 protein: CASSLEGLNTEAFF. CDR3 DNA sequence: TGTGCCAGCAGTCTGGAGGGGTTGAACACTGAAGCTTTCTTT. The chain has TRBV6-2 or TRBV6-3 and TRBJ1-1; the D gene is possibly TRBD1 (5 bases). The CDR3 is made up of 14 amino acids. CDR1 and CDR2 (germline): MNHEY, SVGEGT. V dropped 5 bases and J dropped 0 bases, with 10 bases sitting between them.

This chain joins TRBV6-5 and TRBJ1-3; D perhaps matches TRBD1 (5 bases). The V and J ends lost 0 bases and 2 bases respectively, with 8 bases between them. This CDR3 has 15 residues. Germline lookup yields CDR1 MNHEY and CDR2 SVGAGI. CDR3 in DNA: TGTGCCAGCAGTTACTCCTCAGGGACTGGAAACACCATATATTTT. Translation: CASSYSSGTGNTIYF.

The J gene is TRBJ2-1, the V gene TRBV6-5; tentative D call: TRBD2 (6 bases). Germline V gene lookup returns CDR1 MNHEY and CDR2 SVGAGI. The CDR3 runs 15 residues. Trimming pared 6 bases from V and 0 bases from J, leaving 12 bases between. The CDR3 coding sequence is TGTGCCAGCAGCGGAGCGGGCTACTCCTACAATGAGCAGTTCTTC. Protein product: CASSGAGYSYNEQFF.

The chain carries TRBV27 and TRBJ1-2; TRBD1 matches 12 bases. Germline V gives CDR1 MNHEY, CDR2 SMNVEV (reference sequence). V shed 3 bases, J shed 6 bases, and the junction held 14 bases outside the gene matches. The CDR3 is made up of 18 amino acids. CDR3 residues: CASSFRNPGQGARHGYTF. The CDR3 nucleotides are TGTGCCAGCAGTTTCCGGAATCCGGGACAGGGGGCCAGGCATGGCTACACCTTC.

The rearrangement links TRBV28 to TRBJ1-6; 8 nucleotides align to TRBD1. The CDR3 extends over 15 amino acids. The V segment lost 7 bases and the J segment 5 bases; nucleotides outside the gene matches: 7. Germline V gene data show CDR1 as MDHEN and CDR2 as SYDVKM. The CDR3 DNA is TGTGCCAGCACCGGAGACAGGGGCCATAATTCACCCCTCCACTTT. Protein: CASTGDRGHNSPLHF.

In its sample, this clone was seen a few times. The rearrangement uses TRBV6-5 and TRBJ1-5; possible D gene TRBD1, 6 bases. V gave up 6 bases and J gave up 9 bases, with 21 bases separating them. This CDR3 is 15 amino acids long. In germline, CDR1 is MNHEY, CDR2 SVGAGI. The CDR3 sequence: CASSGRGTFGGPQHF. CDR3 sequence (DNA): TGTGCCAGCAGCGGTAGGGGGACTTTCGGAGGGCCCCAGCATTTT.

This clone has only one observation. This chain links TRBV9 with TRBJ1-3; D is undetermined. CDR1 and CDR2 (germline): SGDLS, YYNGEE. The length of the CDR3 is 13 residues. V was clipped by 4 bases and J by 4 bases, with 9 bases between them. Here the CDR3 DNA reads TGTGCCAGCAGCCCCTCCGGGGGAAACACCATATATTTT. It codes for CASSPSGGNTIYF.

V is TRBV7-6 and J is TRBJ2-7; TRBD1 agrees at 7 bases. There are 13 residues in the CDR3. From germline, CDR1 is SGHVS and CDR2 FNYEAQ. The trim removed 5 bases at V and 2 bases at J, leaving 3 bases unmatched. The CDR3 here is CASSRQGAYEQYF. CDR3 DNA sequence: TGTGCCAGCAGCCGACAGGGCGCCTACGAGCAGTACTTC. The full variable domain, completed using reference TRBV7-6 and TRBJ2-7, is GAGVSQSPRYKVTKRGQDVALRCDPISGHVSLYWYRQALGQGPEFLTYFNYEAQQDKSGLPNDRFSAERPEGSISTLTIQRTEQRDSAMYRCASSRQGAYEQYFGPGTRLTVT.

This chain connects TRBV2 to TRBJ1-2; no clear D. Germline V gene lookup returns CDR1 SNHLY and CDR2 FYNNEI. V was clipped by 6 bases and J by 0 bases, with 14 bases between them. CDR3 length: 15 residues. This chain's CDR3 is CASSIPGIPNYGYTF. The CDR3 bases are TGTGCCAGCAGCATACCGGGAATTCCTAACTATGGCTACACCTTC.

The rearrangement uses TRBV6-2 or TRBV6-3 and TRBJ1-5, with D possibly being TRBD1 (5 bases). The length of the CDR3 is 15 residues. The germline V and J ends were trimmed by 2 bases and 3 bases, with 11 bases remaining between them. Germline V lookup: CDR1 MNHEY, CDR2 SVGEGT. As DNA, the CDR3 is TGTGCCAGCAGTTACACAGGAGCCTACAATCAGCCCCAGCATTTT. Residues: CASSYTGAYNQPQHF.

The rearrangement uses TRBV3-1 (or the pseudogene TRBV3-2) and TRBJ1-4; TRBD1 aligns across 9 bases. V trimming: 2 bases; J trimming: 11 bases; junction bases outside the gene matches: 6. The CDR3 extends over 14 amino acids. CDR1 and CDR2 from the germline V gene are LGHDT and YNNKEL (reference sequence). The CDR3 region is CASSQSGDREKLFF. As DNA, the CDR3 is TGTGCCAGCAGCCAATCTGGGGACAGGGAGAAACTGTTTTTT.

V gene TRBV4-3 combines with J gene TRBJ2-3; D not resolved. In germline, CDR1 is LGHNA, CDR2 YSLEER. CDR3 size: 14 residues. The V end lost 4 bases, the J end lost 2 bases, and 10 bases lay between the germline ends. CDR3 DNA sequence: TGCGCCAGCAGCCTAACGACTGTCACAGATACGCAGTATTTT. This sequence encodes CASSLTTVTDTQYF.

This chain links TRBV4-1 with TRBJ1-2, with no clear D. Germline assignment: CDR1 MGHRA and CDR2 YSYEKL. CDR3 length: 14 amino acids. The V end lost 0 bases, the J end lost 5 bases, and 10 bases lay between the germline ends. Written as DNA, the CDR3 is TGCGCCAGCAGCCAAGATTTGACCAAATATGGCTACACCTTC. It specifies CASSQDLTKYGYTF.

The rearrangement joins TRBV4-2 to TRBJ2-1, with 12 bases fitting TRBD1. The CDR3 totals 16 residues. V shed 4 bases, J shed 6 bases, and the junction held 7 bases outside the gene matches. Germline-derived CDR1 and CDR2 are LGHNA and YNFKEQ. CDR3 nucleotide sequence: TGTGCCAGCAGCCGGCCGGGACAGGGGGCGTCCAATGAGCAGTTCTTC. Its translation: CASSRPGQGASNEQFF.

The chain links TRBV13 to TRBJ1-2; 7 nucleotides line up with TRBD1. The V segment lost 0 bases and the J segment 7 bases; nucleotides outside the gene matches: 5. CDR1 and CDR2 from the germline V gene are PRHDT and FYEKMQ (reference sequence). This CDR3 comprises 14 residues. This chain's CDR3 is CASSLGRAGGGYTF. The DNA for the CDR3 is TGTGCCAGCAGCTTAGGCCGCGCAGGGGGTGGCTACACCTTC.

The genes are TRBV6-5 and TRBJ2-7, with D unresolved. Germline V gene lookup returns CDR1 MNHEY and CDR2 SVGAGI. The CDR3 has 14 residues. V lost 6 bases and J lost 2, with 14 bases in between. CDR3 coding DNA: TGTGCCAGCAGGGAGACCTATATGGCCTACGAGCAGTACTTC. Its translation: CASRETYMAYEQYF.

The CDR3 bases are TGTGCCAGTAGTAGCTGGGAAAGAGATGGCTACACCTTC. Residues: CASSSWERDGYTF. The gene calls are TRBV19 and TRBJ1-2; the D is unclear. CDR3 size: 13 residues. Trimming cost V 4 bases and J 6 bases, with 12 bases left between them. Germline CDR1 and CDR2: LNHDA and SQIVND (reference sequence).

The V gene is TRBV30, the J gene TRBJ2-3, with 9 positions matching TRBD2. V dropped 2 bases and J dropped 0; count of bases not matched to a gene: 12. The CDR3 loop spans 18 amino acids. Germline lookup yields CDR1 GTSNPN and CDR2 SVGIG (reference sequence). DNA of the CDR3: TGTGCCTGGAGTAGGGGGAGACTAGCGGTTCGTAGCACAGATACGCAGTATTTT. As protein: CAWSRGRLAVRSTDTQYF.

J is TRBJ1-3 and V is TRBV10-3, with D tentatively TRBD1 (5 bases). CDR3 length equals 15 residues. The V gene's germline CDR1 is ENHRY and CDR2 SYGVKD. With 9 bases removed from V and 0 bases from J, the gap between germline ends came to 15 bases. In nucleotides, the CDR3 is TGTGCCATAGGAATTCAGGGTTTCTCTGGAAACACCATATATTTT. Amino acids: CAIGIQGFSGNTIYF.

The chain joins TRBV28 to TRBJ1-1; the D is unclear. Trimming left V 6 bases short and J 4 bases short, with 9 bases between. The CDR3 consists of 12 residues. Germline CDR1 MDHEN, CDR2 SYDVKM. The CDR3 bases are TGTGCCAGCAGCGCCGTCACCACTGAAGCTTTCTTT. Translated, it gives CASSAVTTEAFF.

The chain is built from TRBV3-1 (or the pseudogene TRBV3-2) and TRBJ1-2; tentatively, D is TRBD1 (6 bases). In germline, CDR1 is LGHDT, CDR2 YNNKEL (reference sequence). CDR3 length: 13 amino acids. V gave up 5 bases and J gave up 2 bases, with 9 bases separating them. CDR3 coding DNA: TGTGCCAGCAGCTATGGACAGAACTATGGCTACACCTTC. It yields the protein CASSYGQNYGYTF.

The chain joins TRBV30 to TRBJ2-3; the match to TRBD2 covers 15 bases. The J segment lost 3 bases and the V segment lost 2 bases, leaving 6 bases of the junction unmatched. Germline CDR1 GTSNPN, CDR2 SVGIG (reference sequence). The CDR3 is 17 amino acids. The CDR3 nucleotides read TGTGCCTGGAGTCCCCCGGGACTAGCGGGAGGAACAGATACGCAGTATTTT. Its protein is CAWSPPGLAGGTDTQYF.

The chain joins TRBV29-1 to TRBJ1-2, with D unresolved. The CDR3 has 13 amino acids. Germline CDR1 and CDR2: SQVTM and ANQGSEA. Trimming removed 4 bases from V and 6 bases from J, with 15 bases in between. The CDR3 loop is CSVGGHRRDGYTF. DNA for the CDR3: TGCAGCGTTGGAGGCCATCGGAGGGATGGCTACACCTTC. Full variable domain (rest looked up from reference TRBV29-1 and TRBJ1-2): SAVISQKPSRDICQRGTSLTIQCQVDSQVTMMFWYRQQPGQSLTLIATANQGSEATYESGFVIDKFPISRPNLTFSTLTVSNMSPEDSSIYLCSVGGHRRDGYTFGSGTRLTVV.